A selection of T cell receptor beta chains follows, all from one sample in a study of blood T cell repertoires in COVID-19. Method: immunoSEQ multiplex PCR; TCRdb's copy keeps in-frame clones and lacks some. The repertoire holds 350,000 to 450,000 clones, around 87% seen once, with roughly 3.1% in the top ten. Sequencing used peripheral blood. These receptors were collected from a human donor in a cohort sampled during active COVID-19. CDR3s include the opening cysteine and the closing phenylalanine or tryptophan. The order of the fields is CDR3 DNA, CDR3 protein, J gene, V gene, clone size, D gene. A D gene is named only where the DNA matches it firmly. The size entry is marked missing in some rows and otherwise reads once, few, many or a size class.

TGTGCCAGCAGCGTAGGGACAGGGAAGGGGCAGCCCCAGCATTTT CASSVGTGKGQPQHF TRBJ1-5 TRBV9 - TRBD1
TGTGCCAGCAGTCCGGGGGGGACCCCTTTACGTACGCAGTATTTT CASSPGGTPLRTQYF TRBJ2-3 TRBV5-4 - TRBD2
TGCGCCAGCATTGGCCAGACCTACGAGCAGTACTTC CASIGQTYEQYF TRBJ2-7 TRBV4-1 - -
TGTGCCAGCAGTCGAACTAATCCGGCTGCAACTAATGAAAAACTGTTTTTT CASSRTNPAATNEKLFF TRBJ1-4 TRBV6-6 - -
TGTGCCTGGAGTGCGGGTCTAGCGGGAGTCGACAACACCGGGGAGCTGTTTTTT CAWSAGLAGVDNTGELFF TRBJ2-2 TRBV30 - TRBD2
TGTGCCAGCTCACCCTTCGGACAGGGGGTCACAGATACGCAGTATTTT CASSPFGQGVTDTQYF TRBJ2-3 TRBV18 - TRBD1
TGTGCCAGCAGGATCCCCTCGTGGGGGCCTTACAATGAGCAGTTCTTC CASRIPSWGPYNEQFF TRBJ2-1 TRBV6-4 - -
TGTGCCAGCAGCTTGGCCGGAGGGAACTATGGCTACACCTTC CASSLAGGNYGYTF TRBJ1-2 TRBV5-5 - -
TGTGCCAGCAGTCGGGAGTGGAACACTGAAGCTTTCTTT CASSREWNTEAFF TRBJ1-1 TRBV28 - -
TGTGCCAGCAGCTGGCAGAAGGGACTGTTTGGCTACACCTTC CASSWQKGLFGYTF TRBJ1-2 TRBV5-8 - -
TGTGCCAGTACCGAAGGGGAGGGGTCCACCGGGGAGCTGTTTTTT CASTEGEGSTGELFF TRBJ2-2 TRBV19 - TRBD2
TGTGCCAGCAGTTTAAGGCTAGCGGGACCCCTCGAGCAGTACTTC CASSLRLAGPLEQYF TRBJ2-7 TRBV27 - TRBD2
TGTGCCTGGACCTCAAAGTCAGGGCTCTATAATTCACCCCTCCACTTT CAWTSKSGLYNSPLHF TRBJ1-6 TRBV30 - -
TGTGCCAGAAGCCACTACTTGGTGAGAGGCGGTCAGCCCCAGCATTTT CARSHYLVRGGQPQHF TRBJ1-5 TRBV5-3 - -
TGTGCCAGCAGCTTAGGATCTTCTAGCGGGAGCATCAATGAGCAGTTCTTC CASSLGSSSGSINEQFF TRBJ2-1 TRBV11-2 - TRBD2
TGCAGCGTTGAAGGGGTCCCGGGGACGCAGTATTTT CSVEGVPGTQYF TRBJ2-3 TRBV29-1 - -
TGTGCCAGCAGTGCTTTTCGGGAGAGCTACAATGAGCAGTTCTTC CASSAFRESYNEQFF TRBJ2-1 TRBV2 once -
TGTGCCAGCAGTGAAGGTTCAGGCAGGGGGAAGGGCGAGCAGTACTTC CASSEGSGRGKGEQYF TRBJ2-7 TRBV6-1 - TRBD1
TGTGCCAGCAGTTTCCGGACACGGATAGGCTACACCTTC CASSFRTRIGYTF TRBJ1-2 TRBV12-3/TRBV12-4 - -
TGCGCCAGCAGCTTGTTCCCCATGTATGGGACTAGCCTACCCGAGCAGTACTTC CASSLFPMYGTSLPEQYF TRBJ2-7 TRBV5-1 - TRBD2
TGTGCCAGCAGTTACACCGAGACAGGCGCCTACGAGCAGTACTTC CASSYTETGAYEQYF TRBJ2-7 TRBV6-2/TRBV6-3 - -
TGTGCCAGCAGCCCTAGGGACAGGGGGGGCAATCAGCCCCAGCATTTT CASSPRDRGGNQPQHF TRBJ1-5 TRBV3-1/TRBV3-2 - TRBD1
TGTGCCTGGAGTGTGTCGGGGACCGGGGAGCTGTTTTTT CAWSVSGTGELFF TRBJ2-2 TRBV30 few -
TGTGCCAGCAGCTTGGGAGGGAACACCGGGGAGCTGTTTTTT CASSLGGNTGELFF TRBJ2-2 TRBV11-2 - -
TGTGCCAGCAGTCGCTACTACAGGGACGAGCAGTACTTC CASSRYYRDEQYF TRBJ2-7 TRBV28 few -
TGTGCCAGCAGCCTCGGACTAGCGGGAGGATCCTACGAGCAGTACTTC CASSLGLAGGSYEQYF TRBJ2-7 TRBV3-1/TRBV3-2 - TRBD2
TGCGCCAGCAGCCAAAGTCTCTTGGCAGTTAATCAGCCCCAGCATTTT CASSQSLLAVNQPQHF TRBJ1-5 TRBV4-1 - -
TGTGCCAGTAGTCCAACTAGCGGGGGGGGCACCGGGGAGCTGTTTTTT CASSPTSGGGTGELFF TRBJ2-2 TRBV19 - TRBD2
TGTGCCAGTAGAACGCCCCCAGGAGGGGTTCTTGGAAACACCATATATTTT CASRTPPGGVLGNTIYF TRBJ1-3 TRBV19 - -
TGTGCCAGCAGTTTACCTGAGAGGCCTCGGGGTGAAAAACTGTTTTTT CASSLPERPRGEKLFF TRBJ1-4 TRBV28 - -
TGTGCCAGCAGCTCCGCTGGGGCGGGGAGCCAGGTAGATACGCAGTATTTT CASSSAGAGSQVDTQYF TRBJ2-3 TRBV13 - -
TGTGCCAGCAGTTTTTCGCCAGGCCTCGGGGGCTATGGCTACACCTTC CASSFSPGLGGYGYTF TRBJ1-2 TRBV28 - -
TGTGCCAGCAGTTTAGTGGCTAGCCTTTCGGACGAGCAGTACTTC CASSLVASLSDEQYF TRBJ2-7 TRBV27 - -
TGCGCCAGCAGCCAAAGAACTAGCGGGGTATCCTCCTACAATGAGCAGTTCTTC CASSQRTSGVSSYNEQFF TRBJ2-1 TRBV5-1 - TRBD2
TGTGCCAGCGGAGAGACAGGGGGAGACAATGAGCAGTTCTTC CASGETGGDNEQFF TRBJ2-1 TRBV2 - TRBD1
TGTGCCAGCACCCGACAGGCTAACACTGAAGCTTTCTTT CASTRQANTEAFF TRBJ1-1 TRBV6-5 - -